The 2 T cell receptor beta chains given below trace back to one sample, sequenced in a study of vaccination effects on CD4 cells after COVID-19. Clones were read by immunoSEQ multiplex PCR, and TCRdb kept only the in-frame ones, dropping some. Of about 73,000 clones in the sample, 65% to 85% were seen once. Viral peptide pools were used in the ViraFEST assay to expand antigen-specific CD4+ T cells, and sequencing came afterward. Scientists isolated CD4+ T cells after a roughly 9-day culture period ended. Each vaccine recipient was nucleocapsid antibody negative and had no prior SARS-CoV-2 infection. Their recognized antigens are unknown. The input for sequencing was CD4+ T cells from PBMCs cultured with HCoV-NL63 spike peptides, taken before COVID-19 vaccination. The receptor set was obtained from a human donor who received a COVID-19 vaccine.

This clone was picked up a small number of times. V gene TRBV24-1 combines with J gene TRBJ1-5; the D gene is possibly TRBD1 (6 bases). The CDR3 sequence is 16 residues long. With 2 bases removed from V and 1 base from J, the gap between germline ends came to 11 bases. Germline V gives CDR1 KGHDR, CDR2 SFDVKD. CDR3 in DNA: TGTGCCACCAGTGATTCAAGGAGGGGGAGCAATCAGCCCCAGCATTTT. Residues: CATSDSRRGSNQPQHF.

The J gene is TRBJ2-7, the V gene TRBV10-2; 8 nucleotides line up with TRBD2. V lost 8 bases and J lost 1; bases outside the gene matches: 7. The CDR3 consists of 14 residues. The germline CDR1 and CDR2 sequences are WSHSY and SAAADI. CDR3 nucleotide sequence: TGCGCCAGCCGGGAGGGAGGGACTTCCTACGAGCAGTACGTC. It specifies CASREGGTSYEQYV.